The T cell receptor beta chain described here comes from a study of blood T cell repertoires in COVID-19. About the study: From T cells, B-cell-depleted T cells, or PBMCs came the material, which was cDNA or gDNA.

Germline-derived CDR1 and CDR2 are LGHDT and YNNKEL (reference sequence). The V and J ends lost 1 base and 7 bases, in that order; junction bases with no gene match: 3. The CDR3 is made up of 14 amino acids. Enrolled through a virtual design, the participants were between about 18 and 100 years of age and came from 24 US areas. Cohorts were assigned according to the clinical history that participants reported. Method: immunoSEQ multiplex PCR; TCRdb's copy keeps in-frame clones and lacks some. The sample lists around 250,000 clones, around 90% occurring once. The receptor comes from a human donor in a cohort exposed to, infected with or recovered from COVID-19 (not recorded which). The donor label of this sample is uncertain. The sequenced material came from PBMCs or T cells enriched from blood (not recorded which). This sequence joins TRBV3-1 (or the pseudogene TRBV3-2) and TRBJ1-2; TRBD1 agrees at 10 bases. In DNA form, the CDR3 reads TGTGCCAGCAGCCAAGGACAGGGGGCTGGTGGCTACACCTTC. It codes for CASSQGQGAGGYTF.